This T cell receptor beta chain originates from a study of T cell repertoires in cytomegalovirus infection. Germline CDR1 MNHEY, CDR2 SVGAGI. The CDR3 spans 15 residues. Trimming removed 2 bases from V and 5 bases from J; junction bases left unmatched: 5. In regard to this clonotype: As yet, its antigen is unknown.

Whole-study results and caveats: There were HLA-C-restricted CMV-specific TCR beta clonotypes dominating the ex vivo response.

From the reads, TCRdb called clonotypes with MiXCR, one entry per CDR3 protein. Of roughly 230,000 distinct CDR3 sequences listed, 15% to 20% were seen once; the top ten hold less than 50%. The V call is TRBV6-5, the J call TRBJ1-1; 10 bases line up with TRBD1. Sequenced sample: CD8+ T cells from PBMCs. The receptor's source is a human donor in good health (CMV status not recorded). Some clones in this sample may be carry-over from other donors' samples. The CDR3 region has the DNA TGTGCCAGCAGTTACGGGACAGGGGCGCGGACTGAAGCTTTCTTT. It translates to CASSYGTGARTEAFF.